The 13 T cell receptor beta chains given below trace back to one sample, sequenced in a study of T cell responses to AZD1222 COVID-19 vaccine. Generated by immunoSEQ multiplex PCR, the TCRdb table keeps only in-frame clones and is missing some. This repertoire shows 120,000 to 150,000 clones, 88% found once; its top ten account for around 15%. The sample in question was peripheral blood, obtained on day 0 of AZD1222 vaccination. The receptor set was obtained from an adult in good health.

The V gene is TRBV10-1, the J gene TRBJ2-1, with D perhaps assigned TRBD1 or TRBD2 (5 bases each). Trimming removed 10 bases from V and 0 bases from J, with 13 bases in between. The CDR3 contains 14 residues. Germline assignment: CDR1 WNHNN and CDR2 SYGVQD (reference sequence). DNA for the CDR3: TGCGCCACCAGGGAGTCAAGCTCCTACAATGAGCAGTTCTTC. Protein sequence: CATRESSSYNEQFF.

The rearrangement links TRBV12-3 or TRBV12-4 to TRBJ2-5, with a possible D match to TRBD1 (5 bases). The CDR3 is 11 amino acids. The V and J ends lost 8 bases and 1 base respectively, with 5 bases between them. The CDR3 region has the DNA TGTGCCAGCGGGGCCCAAGAGACCCAGTACTTC. Its translation: CASGAQETQYF.

This clone was counted only a few times. The DNA of the CDR3 is TGTGCCAGCAGGGGAGCCGGGACTTCGTACGAGCAGTACTTC. Protein: CASRGAGTSYEQYF. J is TRBJ2-7 and V is TRBV6-5, with a tentative D call TRBD2 (6 bases). CDR3 length: 14 amino acids. CDR1 is MNHEY and CDR2 is SVGAGI in the germline V gene. V lost 6 bases and J lost 4, with 16 bases in between.

V and J are TRBV24-1 and TRBJ2-1; 8 nucleotides line up with TRBD2. The trim removed 7 bases at V and 4 bases at J, leaving 8 bases unmatched. Germline V gives CDR1 KGHDR, CDR2 SFDVKD. The CDR3 loop spans 15 amino acids. DNA of the CDR3: TGTGCCACCAGCACCTCAGCGGGGGAGTACAATGAGCAGTTCTTC. Residues: CATSTSAGEYNEQFF.

This clone was seen a handful of times. This chain uses TRBV3-1 (or the pseudogene TRBV3-2) with TRBJ2-3; D is unresolved. The CDR3 is made up of 12 amino acids. Trimming left V 6 bases short and J 0 bases short, with 4 bases between. Germline CDR1 reads LGHDT; CDR2 reads YNNKEL (reference sequence). Written as DNA, the CDR3 is TGTGCCAGCAGACAGAGCACAGATACGCAGTATTTT. This translates into CASRQSTDTQYF.

The chain is built from TRBV27 and TRBJ1-5; no clear D gene. CDR3 length equals 17 residues. V was pared by 0 bases and J by 6 bases, with 18 bases between. Germline assignment: CDR1 MNHEY and CDR2 SMNVEV (reference sequence). The CDR3 loop is CASSLSFMAQWRQPQHF. In DNA form, the CDR3 reads TGTGCCAGCAGTTTATCTTTCATGGCCCAATGGCGTCAGCCCCAGCATTTT.

The CDR3 DNA reads as TGTGCCAGCACACCAACTCCCGGGACCTACTTTGGTGAAAAACTGTTTTTT. The encoded protein is CASTPTPGTYFGEKLFF. The genes are TRBV9 and TRBJ1-4, with D possibly being TRBD1 (5 bases). The V gene's germline CDR1 is SGDLS and CDR2 YYNGEE. The CDR3 has 17 amino acids. Trimming pared 6 bases from V and 7 bases from J, leaving 25 bases between.

This rearrangement joins TRBV27 to TRBJ1-6, with 10 bases fitting TRBD1. After removal of 2 bases from V and 10 bases from J, the junction contained 8 bases not matched to a gene. This CDR3 contains 16 residues. Per the germline V gene, CDR1 is MNHEY and CDR2 is SMNVEV (reference sequence). CDR3 nucleotides: TGTGCCAGCAGTTTAGGTTACAGGGGACAGGGGTCACCCCTCCACTTT. As protein: CASSLGYRGQGSPLHF.

The DNA for the CDR3 is TGTGCCAGCAGTATGACAGGGAGCTCTGGAAACACCATATATTTT. Translating gives CASSMTGSSGNTIYF. The rearrangement uses TRBV6-5 and TRBJ1-3; TRBD1 matches at 7 bases. Trimming at V came to 5 bases and at J to 0 bases, leaving 4 bases not matched to a gene. The CDR3 covers 15 residues. The germline CDR1 and CDR2 sequences are MNHEY and SVGAGI.

The chain joins TRBV25-1 to TRBJ2-1, with 10 bases matching TRBD2. Germline CDR1 MGHDK, CDR2 SYGVNS. The CDR3 is made up of 16 amino acids. The trim removed 8 bases at V and 4 bases at J, leaving 11 bases unmatched. The CDR3 nucleotides read TGTGCCAGCCCTCCCTTCGAACTAGCGGGATACAATGAGCAGTTCTTC. It translates to CASPPFELAGYNEQFF.

In its sample, this clone was seen once. Different DNA sequences within this sample yield the same CDR3. The V call is TRBV19, the J call TRBJ2-7, with D tentatively TRBD2 (5 bases). The CDR3 has 11 amino acids. The germline CDR1 and CDR2 sequences are LNHDA and SQIVND (reference sequence). The germline V and J ends were trimmed by 7 bases and 6 bases, with 10 bases remaining between them. The CDR3 region is CASKEGSEQYF. As DNA, the CDR3 is TGTGCCAGTAAAGAGGGCAGCGAGCAGTACTTC.

This clone was observed once. The chain uses TRBV9 and TRBJ1-1; perhaps TRBD1 as D (5 bases). Deletions cut 6 bases from V and 0 bases from J, with 15 bases between. Germline CDR1 is SGDLS and CDR2 is YYNGEE. This CDR3 region has 15 residues. Here the CDR3 DNA reads TGTGCCAGCACCTCTCAGGGTAACATGAACACTGAAGCTTTCTTT. It is translated as CASTSQGNMNTEAFF.

This chain links TRBV24-1 with TRBJ1-1, with D tentatively TRBD1 (5 bases). V was pared by 7 bases and J by 3 bases, with 17 bases between. The length of the CDR3 is 15 residues. Germline lookup yields CDR1 KGHDR and CDR2 SFDVKD. The CDR3 loop is CATRGGQSGDTEAFF. DNA of the CDR3: TGTGCCACCAGGGGTGGCCAATCGGGGGACACTGAAGCTTTCTTT.